This T cell receptor (beta chain) emerged from a study of cytomegalovirus exposure and HLA in healthy donors. Study-wide findings and caveats: In a later analysis, V- and J-gene trimming of beta chains associated with a DCLRE1C missense variant, replicated independently.

To note about this clone: Its antigen is still unknown. One end of the junction is discordant with germline, which a read error may explain.

This CDR3 is 15 amino acids long. Germline V CDR1 and CDR2: SEHNR, FQNEAQ (reference sequence). PCR was performed using 60 Vbeta and 13 Jbeta primers. Profiled with immunoSEQ multiplex PCR; TCRdb holds only in-frame clones, not every one. Among approximately 160,000 clones listed, under 85% were seen once. Material: PBMCs. The chain couples TRBV7-9 to TRBJ2-5, with D perhaps TRBD2 (6 bases). This clonotype was sampled from a man aged 18 to 29 in good health and CMV-seronegative. CDR3 amino acids: CSSSLVAGHQETQYF. The CDR3 DNA reads TGTTCCAGCAGCTTAGTGGCGGGACACCAAGAGACCCAGTACTTC.